This record concerns one T cell receptor beta chain sequence. The antigen this receptor binds is unknown. No much larger clone is present one base from it, and per-base qualities are unavailable. Thawed PBMCs were FACS-sorted into unstimulated Tregs (CD4+CD25+CD127-), CD4+ non-Tregs (CD4+CD25-), CD4 cells and CD8 cells. Healthy control blood came either as purchased buffy coats or from healthy volunteers. Healthy control blood was processed to PBMCs by Ficoll density gradient and cryopreserved, and patient PBMCs were collected before and after transplant. This specimen belongs to a study of Tregs in tolerant kidney transplant recipients (dated by TCRdb to between 2019 and 2020). With respect to the entire study: Before combined kidney and bone marrow transplantation, this study identified donor-specific regulatory T cells using TCRbeta sequencing and then followed those same cells after transplant. TCRbeta repertoire sequencing was used in a few healthy controls to compare several methods for expanding Tregs specific for an allogeneic donor.

Measured from the cysteine to the phenylalanine, the CDR3 is 15 residues long. Kept here is only the CDR3 DNA, which spans 45 bases and is read in frame from base 1. For this chain, trimming is 2 bases at the V end and 0 bases at the J end, and the number of junction bases without a gene match is 0. Results and caveats for the whole study, not just this receptor: Biological reproducibility was not directly addressed, though technical replication error appeared minimal. Expanding Tregs with activated donor B cells appeared to identify the most biologically relevant and donor-specific TCRbeta repertoire. The study was constrained by small patient numbers, and validation of the findings is required in larger populations and under other immunosuppression protocols.

Genomic DNA was extracted from sorted cells with the QIAGEN DNeasy Blood and Tissue Kit for TCRbeta CDR3 sequencing. High-throughput TCRbeta CDR3 sequencing, including PCR amplification with bias correction and internal controls, was performed commercially through immunoSEQ. The original methods were these. Unique productive TCRbeta sequences were defined by CDR3 nucleotide sequence when primers matched and otherwise by CDR3 amino acid sequence together with Vbeta and Jbeta genes. To correct sorting error, sequences shared between sorted populations at a frequency ratio of 2:1 or less were removed; the rest were assigned to the higher population. Sequences were defined as donor-reactive when expanded at least 5-fold in CFSE-low cells versus unstimulated cells and present at a frequency of at least 0.01% in CFSE-low cells. Jensen-Shannon divergence calculated on the top 100 TCRbeta sequences ranked by frequency was used to measure repertoire divergence. For samples with multiple sequencing runs, sorting error was corrected in each run separately before the runs were combined. TCRdb holds this immuneACCESS table with in-frame rearrangements only. Some clones are missing; in checked studies, unresolved V genes explain under half, and the rest has no known cause. V and J calls and clone size are copied from that table; D and trimming were computed from the DNA. This sample has under 300,000 clones in its table, and about 80% of those were observed once. Clones ranked in the top ten supply less than 0.75% of the sample.

The sequence derives from a human donor in good health. Sequencing was carried out using CD4+ T cells from blood. Here the chain combines TRBV23-1 and TRBJ2-2; TRBD1 aligns with 7 central bases. TRBV23-1 is an ORF, and what it does is uncertain. CDR3 reads: CASSQQGANTGELFF. The nucleotide sequence is TGCGCCAGCAGTCAACAGGGGGCGAACACCGGGGAGCTGTTTTTT.